The present TCR beta chain was sequenced within a study of patients and donors after allogeneic stem cell transplantation. The CDR3 has 16 amino acids. The V and J ends lost 0 bases and 1 base respectively, with 10 bases between them. MiXCR, applied by TCRdb to the RT-PCR reads, yields one record per CDR3 protein. Among 70,000 to 100,000 distinct CDR3 sequences listed, 4.5% to 5% were seen once. This clonotype appeared many times. Sequenced sample: blood, either unsorted or a sorted T cell fraction (not recorded which). The receptor was derived from a human donor who was either an allogeneic HSCT recipient or a stem cell or donor lymphocyte infusion donor (not recorded which). It is not recorded whose cells these are; they may come from a transplant donor. The rearrangement links TRBV23-1 to TRBJ1-5, with D possibly matching TRBD1 (6 bases). TRBV23-1 belongs to the ORF category, with a function that is uncertain. The CDR3 DNA is TGCGCCAGCAGTCAATCACCTACAGGGAGCAATCAGCCCCAGCATTTT. Encoded protein: CASSQSPTGSNQPQHF.